This T cell receptor beta chain was captured by sequencing in a study of T cell responses to AZD1222 COVID-19 vaccine. On the study more broadly: Second-dose recipients at about 4 or about 12 weeks were treated as one pooled group. Study observations and caveats: Across the whole spike, CD4 TCRs peaked at regions 160-218 and 743-854. Spike-specific TCR depth and breadth grew after two AZD1222 doses. Clonal diversity was possibly underestimated, and white British individuals and females predominated among donors.

The germline gives CDR1 SGHKS, CDR2 YYEKEE (reference sequence). The CDR3 runs to 14 residues. Deletions cut 4 bases from V and 5 bases from J, with 15 bases between. Points on this clone: The antigen remains undetermined.

Measured with immunoSEQ multiplex PCR; TCRdb has only the in-frame clones, and not every one. The data contain 100,000 or so clones, just under 95% of them singletons. The clonotype originates from an adult in good health. The sample here was peripheral blood, taken on day 0 of AZD1222 vaccination. The gene calls are TRBV5-5 and TRBJ1-1, with D possibly TRBD1 on 5 matching bases. CDR3 sequence: CASSQTSGMTEAFF. CDR3 DNA: TGTGCCAGCAGCCAAACTTCAGGGATGACTGAAGCTTTCTTT. Complete variable domain (other parts from reference TRBV5-5 and TRBJ1-1): DAGVTQSPTHLIKTRGQQVTLRCSPISGHKSVSWYQQVLGQGPQFIFQYYEKEERGRGNFPDRFSARQFPNYSSELNVNALLLGDSALYLCASSQTSGMTEAFFGQGTRLTVV.